Listed below are T cell receptor beta chains from one sample, sequenced in a study of CD8 T cells in ankylosing spondylitis. TCRdb reprocessed the 5' RACE reads with MiXCR, giving one entry per CDR3 protein. The data hold some 220,000 distinct CDR3 sequences, with roughly a tenth observed a single time. Sequencing was carried out using blood, either unsorted or a sorted T cell fraction (not recorded which). The receptor source for this set is a male donor with ankylosing spondylitis or in good health (not recorded which). The CDR3 runs from the conserved cysteine through the conserved F or W. D genes are given only for firm matches. Size is stated for part of the rows, as once, few or many counts, or as a class when the clone is expanded.

d_call | j_call | clone_size | v_call | cdr3_aa | cdr3_nt
TRBD1 | TRBJ2-1 | many | TRBV20-1 | CSARDPRGPYNEQFF | TGCAGTGCTAGAGATCCCAGGGGGCCTTACAATGAGCAGTTCTTC
. | TRBJ1-4 | . | TRBV20-1 | CSAREDGTTNEKLFF | TGCAGTGCTAGAGAGGACGGGACTACTAATGAAAAACTGTTTTTT
. | TRBJ2-5 | many | TRBV29-1 | CSVRRGGQETQYF | TGCAGCGTTCGGAGGGGGGGCCAAGAGACCCAGTACTTC
. | TRBJ1-1 | many | TRBV29-1 | CSVGLSEAFF | TGCAGCGTTGGACTCTCTGAAGCTTTCTTT
. | TRBJ1-5 | many | TRBV5-1 | CASSQPEGFSNQPQHF | TGCGCCAGCAGCCAACCGGAAGGGTTTAGCAATCAGCCCCAGCATTTT
. | TRBJ2-3 | . | TRBV10-2 | CASSESWGTDTQYF | TGCGCCAGCAGTGAGTCGTGGGGCACAGATACGCAGTATTTT
. | TRBJ2-5 | many | TRBV5-6 | CASSRGTVKETQYF | TGTGCCAGCAGCCGCGGGACCGTGAAAGAGACCCAGTACTTC
. | TRBJ2-1 | many | TRBV20-1 | CSARDFLSYNEQFF | TGCAGTGCTAGGGACTTCCTCTCCTACAATGAGCAGTTCTTC
. | TRBJ1-1 | . | TRBV7-9 | CASSRPGFGGAFF | TGTGCCAGCAGCCGCCCTGGTTTTGGGGGAGCTTTCTTT
. | TRBJ2-1 | . | TRBV9 | CASSRSGVWNEQFF | TGTGCCAGCAGCCGTTCGGGAGTGTGGAATGAGCAGTTCTTC
. | TRBJ2-5 | many | TRBV15 | CATSTGIETQYF | TGTGCCACCAGCACAGGGATAGAGACCCAGTACTTC
. | TRBJ2-2 | few | TRBV7-2 | CASRVGQQNTGELFF | TGTGCCAGCAGGGTGGGGCAGCAGAACACCGGGGAGCTGTTTTTT
. | TRBJ2-4 | many | TRBV5-6 | CASSLSTGNIQYF | TGTGCCAGCAGCTTGTCGACAGGCAATATTCAGTACTTC
TRBD1 | TRBJ2-1 | many | TRBV5-1 | CASTDRDDNEQFF | TGCGCCAGCACAGACAGGGACGACAATGAGCAGTTCTTC
. | TRBJ1-5 | many | TRBV12-5 | CASGSGDGPNQPQHF | TGTGCTAGTGGTTCCGGGGACGGTCCCAATCAGCCCCAGCATTTT
. | TRBJ1-2 | many | TRBV6-1 | CASSITGSVYGYTF | TGTGCCAGCAGCATAACAGGGAGTGTCTATGGCTACACCTTC
. | TRBJ1-1 | few | TRBV3-1 | CASSQHESTEAFF | TGTGCCAGCAGCCAGCACGAGAGCACTGAAGCTTTCTTT
. | TRBJ1-6 | many | TRBV5-1 | CASSFRTEDSPLHF | TGCGCCAGCAGCTTTCGGACAGAGGATTCACCCCTCCACTTT
. | TRBJ1-1 | many | TRBV12-3/TRBV12-4 | CASSLMGGTEAFF | TGTGCCAGCAGTTTAATGGGGGGCACTGAAGCTTTCTTT
. | TRBJ2-1 | few | TRBV4-1 | CASSLVGRRDNEQFF | TGCGCCAGCAGCCTCGTAGGGAGAAGGGACAATGAGCAGTTCTTC
. | TRBJ2-5 | many | TRBV12-3/TRBV12-4 | CASSQTSPETQYF | TGTGCCAGCAGCCAGACTAGTCCTGAGACCCAGTACTTC
TRBD2 | TRBJ2-7 | few | TRBV6-5 | CASSYLRGSGGSYEQYF | TGTGCCAGCAGTTACCTCCGGGGTAGCGGGGGGTCCTACGAGCAGTACTTC
. | TRBJ1-4 | many | TRBV3-1 | CASSHEGRNEKLFF | TGTGCCAGCAGCCACGAAGGCCGTAATGAAAAACTGTTTTTT
TRBD2 | TRBJ2-1 | few | TRBV19 | CASSMGTSGPAGNEQFF | TGTGCCAGTAGTATGGGGACTAGCGGGCCCGCTGGCAATGAGCAGTTCTTC
. | TRBJ2-2 | many | TRBV11-1 | CASSFGTIADYRTGELFF | TGTGCCAGCAGCTTCGGAACCATCGCGGACTATCGCACCGGGGAGCTGTTTTTT
. | TRBJ1-2 | many | TRBV4-2 | CASSQAPQGNYGYTF | TGTGCCAGCAGCCAAGCCCCGCAGGGAAACTATGGCTACACCTTC
. | TRBJ1-1 | many | TRBV7-2 | CASSLVTGPTEAFF | TGTGCCAGCAGCTTAGTAACAGGGCCCACTGAAGCTTTCTTT
. | TRBJ2-7 | few | TRBV30 | CAWNSGRGEQYF | TGTGCCTGGAATTCCGGAAGGGGGGAGCAGTACTTC
. | TRBJ2-2 | few | TRBV6-1 | CASSAEGRGGELFF | TGTGCCAGCAGTGCTGAGGGCCGTGGCGGGGAGCTGTTTTTT
TRBD1 | TRBJ1-2 | many | TRBV20-1 | CSAPPGQGTYGYTF | TGCAGTGCTCCCCCGGGACAGGGGACTTATGGCTACACCTTC
. | TRBJ1-6 | few | TRBV10-3 | CAISEAGENSPLHF | TGTGCCATCAGTGAGGCTGGGGAAAATTCACCCCTCCACTTT
TRBD1 | TRBJ2-1 | . | TRBV10-3 | CTISSTGGQNDEQFF | TGTACCATCAGCTCGACAGGGGGCCAAAACGATGAGCAGTTCTTC
. | TRBJ1-1 | few | TRBV19 | CASSPDSWGTEAFF | TGTGCCAGTAGTCCCGACTCCTGGGGCACTGAAGCTTTCTTT
TRBD1 | TRBJ2-2 | many | TRBV5-4 | CASSGRQGAFTGELFF | TGTGCCAGCAGCGGGAGGCAGGGGGCTTTCACCGGGGAGCTGTTTTTT
TRBD2 | TRBJ2-7 | many | TRBV9 | CASSRGASGITYEQYF | TGTGCCAGCAGCCGCGGGGCTAGCGGGATTACCTACGAGCAGTACTTC
. | TRBJ2-6 | many | TRBV4-2 | CASSQERHGSGANVLTF | TGTGCCAGCAGCCAGGAGAGACATGGATCTGGGGCCAACGTCCTGACTTTC
. | TRBJ2-7 | many | TRBV5-1 | CASGRGAASYEQYF | TGCGCCAGCGGCCGGGGAGCGGCCTCCTACGAGCAGTACTTC
. | TRBJ1-5 | many | TRBV2 | CASRQGDYSNQPQHF | TGTGCCAGCAGACAGGGAGACTATAGCAATCAGCCCCAGCATTTT
TRBD1 | TRBJ2-3 | many | TRBV4-1 | CASSQVGQGATDTQYF | TGCGCCAGCAGCCAAGTAGGACAGGGGGCGACAGATACGCAGTATTTT
TRBD1 | TRBJ1-1 | many | TRBV19 | CASSLGPTGRGNTEAFF | TGTGCCAGTAGTCTCGGACCGACAGGGCGCGGGAACACTGAAGCTTTCTTT
. | TRBJ2-7 | many | TRBV5-1 | CASSLATGSSSYEQYF | TGCGCCAGCAGCTTGGCGACAGGATCCAGCTCCTACGAGCAGTACTTC
TRBD2 | TRBJ2-5 | many | TRBV20-1 | CSAGTSGRARETQYF | TGCAGTGCCGGGACTAGCGGGAGGGCAAGAGAGACCCAGTACTTC
. | TRBJ1-2 | many | TRBV7-2 | CASSSRGNYGYTF | TGTGCCAGCAGCAGCCGGGGGAACTATGGCTACACCTTC
. | TRBJ1-2 | many | TRBV19 | CASRTLSGGYTF | TGTGCCAGTAGGACACTATCGGGAGGCTACACCTTC
. | TRBJ2-5 | few | TRBV27 | CASGFTTRAGETQYF | TGTGCCAGCGGGTTTACCACCAGGGCAGGGGAGACCCAGTACTTC
. | TRBJ2-2 | . | TRBV5-1 | CANSFEGSNTAELFF | TGCGCCAACAGCTTTGAGGGCTCGAACACCGCGGAGCTGTTTTTT
. | TRBJ1-2 | many | TRBV11-2 | CASSLTQGSYGYTF | TGTGCCAGCAGCTTAACACAGGGTTCCTATGGCTACACCTTC
. | TRBJ2-1 | many | TRBV30 | CAWKPRPTVNSYNEQFF | TGTGCCTGGAAACCGCGCCCTACCGTAAACTCCTACAATGAGCAGTTCTTC
. | TRBJ1-4 | many | TRBV12-3/TRBV12-4 | CASSRGRTYATNEKLFF | TGTGCCAGCAGTCGAGGGAGGACGTACGCAACTAATGAAAAACTGTTTTTT
TRBD2 | TRBJ2-5 | . | TRBV15 | CATSRPSSLAGGETQYF | TGTGCCACCAGCAGACCTTCTAGTCTAGCGGGAGGAGAGACCCAGTACTTC
TRBD1 | TRBJ2-7 | many | TRBV6-1 | CASSQSGTGAYEQYF | TGTGCCAGCAGTCAGTCAGGGACAGGAGCCTACGAGCAGTACTTC
. | TRBJ1-2 | . | TRBV7-2 | CASSPYSTDGGYTF | TGTGCCAGCAGCCCCTACTCCACAGATGGGGGCTACACCTTC
. | TRBJ1-2 | . | TRBV5-1 | CASSSGTEIHGYTF | TGCGCCAGCAGCTCCGGGACGGAGATTCATGGCTACACCTTC
. | TRBJ1-2 | . | TRBV11-3 | CASSLAADLYGYTF | TGTGCCAGCAGCTTAGCGGCGGACCTCTATGGCTACACCTTC
. | TRBJ2-3 | many | TRBV9 | CASSVSVGDRDTQYF | TGTGCCAGCAGCGTTTCCGTAGGGGATCGGGATACGCAGTATTTT
. | TRBJ2-7 | medium-sized | TRBV5-6 | CASSSNHSPGPYEQYF | TGTGCCAGCAGCTCAAACCACTCACCCGGCCCCTACGAGCAGTACTTC
. | TRBJ1-5 | . | TRBV12-3/TRBV12-4 | CTSGPMTDHQPQHF | TGTACCAGCGGTCCGATGACGGACCATCAGCCCCAGCATTTT
. | TRBJ1-5 | many | TRBV3-1 | CASNNWAEGNQPQHF | TGTGCCAGCAACAACTGGGCCGAAGGAAATCAGCCCCAGCATTTT
. | TRBJ2-2 | . | TRBV9 | CASSVAGPSRGTGELFF | TGTGCCAGCAGCGTGGCAGGTCCCTCCCGGGGCACCGGGGAGCTGTTTTTT
. | TRBJ1-1 | many | TRBV5-1 | CASSWDGGNTEAFF | TGCGCCAGCAGCTGGGACGGGGGCAACACTGAAGCTTTCTTT